The present entry profiles one T cell receptor (beta chain) with its context. What it recognizes is unknown. The germline V and J ends were trimmed by 6 bases and 6 bases, with 10 bases remaining between them. The germline gives CDR1 MRHNA, CDR2 SNTAGT. This CDR3 contains 12 residues. TCRdb called the reads again in MiXCR, with one record for every CDR3 protein. The sample lists more than 400,000 distinct CDR3 sequences, more than 25% occurring once. This sample is drawn from a study of T cell repertoires in cytomegalovirus infection. Study information: Both CMV infection and a matching HLA type were indicated by public TCR beta signatures. Study results and caveats: Identification of carriers of CMV plus the relevant HLA was performed using cumulative public TCR beta family frequency. CMV-specific TCR beta clonotypes restricted by HLA-C dominated the ex vivo response.

This chain connects TRBV6-4 to TRBJ2-3; D remains ambiguous. Sequenced: PBMCs. The TCR was taken from a human donor in good health (CMV status not recorded). Some clones in this sample may be carry-over from other donors' samples. CDR3 nucleotides: TGTGCCAGCAGCGGATACGGGGATACGCAGTATTTT. Its translation is CASSGYGDTQYF.